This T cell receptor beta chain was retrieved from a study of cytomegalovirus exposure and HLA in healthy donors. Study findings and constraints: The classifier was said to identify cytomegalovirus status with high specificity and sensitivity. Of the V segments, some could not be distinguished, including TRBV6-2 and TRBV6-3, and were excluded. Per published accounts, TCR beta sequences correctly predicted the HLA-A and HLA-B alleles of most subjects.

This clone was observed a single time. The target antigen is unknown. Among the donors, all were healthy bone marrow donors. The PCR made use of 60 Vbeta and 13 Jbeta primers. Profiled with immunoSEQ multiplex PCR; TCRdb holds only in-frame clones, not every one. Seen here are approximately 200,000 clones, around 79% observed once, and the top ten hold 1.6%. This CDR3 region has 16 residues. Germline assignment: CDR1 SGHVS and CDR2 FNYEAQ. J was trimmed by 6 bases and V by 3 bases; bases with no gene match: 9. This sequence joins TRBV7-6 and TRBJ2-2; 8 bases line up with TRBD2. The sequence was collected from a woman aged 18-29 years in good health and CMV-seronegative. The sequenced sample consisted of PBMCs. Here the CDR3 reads CASSLETSVFPGELFF. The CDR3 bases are TGTGCCAGCAGCTTGGAGACTAGCGTATTCCCCGGGGAGCTGTTTTTT.